What follows describes a single TCR beta chain. Its antigen is not known. These data belong to a study of T cell responses to AZD1222 COVID-19 vaccine. Study outcomes and limitations: Clonal diversity was possibly underestimated, and white British individuals and females predominated among donors. Repertoires were sampled only after the peak T cell response.

Germline lookup yields CDR1 LGHNA and CDR2 YNFKEQ. Trimming removed 1 base from V and 7 bases from J, with 10 bases in between. CDR3 length: 14 residues. Profiled with immunoSEQ multiplex PCR; TCRdb holds only in-frame clones, not every one. The data contain 150,000 or so clones, approximately 94% of them singletons. The sample consisted of peripheral blood, taken on day 0 of AZD1222 vaccination. This clonotype was sampled from an adult in good health. V and J are TRBV4-2 and TRBJ2-2; no definite D call. In nucleotides, the CDR3 is TGTGCCAGCAGCCAAGTTTTGCGCATCGGGGAGCTGTTTTTT. Translated: CASSQVLRIGELFF.